This TCR beta chain was captured in a study of naive and memory T cell subsets. Study results and limitations: Potentially, T cell activation and differentiation skew this RNA-based measurement.

For blood and skin samples, reverse transcription used TCR alpha and beta constant primers. Four PCR rounds used nested alpha and beta constant region primers plus the SP2 primer. TCRdb independently ran MiXCR on the 5' RACE reads; one entry per CDR3 protein. This table holds over 25,000 distinct CDR3 sequences, around a quarter found once. This clonotype is labeled as medium-sized. Antigen specificity is unknown. This CDR3 spans 14 amino acids. CDR1 is WSHSY and CDR2 is SAAADI in the germline V gene. The V segment lost 11 bases and the J segment 9 bases; nucleotides outside the gene matches: 14. Whole blood, roughly 2.5 ml, came from adult healthy volunteers. TCR cDNA received a 3' ligated oligonucleotide that carried a UMI. Input was about 1 to 1,100 ng of DNase-treated total RNA without cell sorting.

V and J are TRBV10-2 and TRBJ2-1; 9 positions match TRBD1. The clonotype was recovered from a female donor in good health. The CDR3, as DNA: TGCGCCGGGACGACCGGGACAGGGTGGGGTGAGCAGTTCTTC. This sequence encodes CAGTTGTGWGEQFF.